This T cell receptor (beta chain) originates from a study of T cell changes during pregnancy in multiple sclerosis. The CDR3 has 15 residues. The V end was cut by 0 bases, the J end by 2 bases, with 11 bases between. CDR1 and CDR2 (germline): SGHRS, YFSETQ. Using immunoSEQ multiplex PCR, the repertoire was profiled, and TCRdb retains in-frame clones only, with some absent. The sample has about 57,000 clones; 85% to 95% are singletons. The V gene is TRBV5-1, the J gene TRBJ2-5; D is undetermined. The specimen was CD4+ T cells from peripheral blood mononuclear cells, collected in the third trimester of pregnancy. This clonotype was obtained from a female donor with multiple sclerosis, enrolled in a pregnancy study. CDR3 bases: TGCGCCAGCAGCTTGGCCTCAGCGCAACAAGAGACCCAGTACTTC. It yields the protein CASSLASAQQETQYF.